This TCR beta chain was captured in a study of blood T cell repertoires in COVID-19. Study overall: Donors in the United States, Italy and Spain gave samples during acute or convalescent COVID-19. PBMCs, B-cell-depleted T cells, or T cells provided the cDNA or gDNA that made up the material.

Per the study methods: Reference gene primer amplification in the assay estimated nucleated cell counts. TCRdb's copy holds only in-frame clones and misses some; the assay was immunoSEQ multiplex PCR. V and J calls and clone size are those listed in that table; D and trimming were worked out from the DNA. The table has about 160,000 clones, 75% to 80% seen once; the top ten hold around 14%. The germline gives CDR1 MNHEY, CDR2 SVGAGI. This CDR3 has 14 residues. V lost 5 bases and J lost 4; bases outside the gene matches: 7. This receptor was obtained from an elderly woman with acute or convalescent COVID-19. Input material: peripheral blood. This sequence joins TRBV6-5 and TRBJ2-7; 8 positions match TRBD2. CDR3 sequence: CASSKREFKYEQYF. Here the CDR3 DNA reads TGTGCCAGCAGTAAGCGGGAGTTTAAATACGAGCAGTACTTC.